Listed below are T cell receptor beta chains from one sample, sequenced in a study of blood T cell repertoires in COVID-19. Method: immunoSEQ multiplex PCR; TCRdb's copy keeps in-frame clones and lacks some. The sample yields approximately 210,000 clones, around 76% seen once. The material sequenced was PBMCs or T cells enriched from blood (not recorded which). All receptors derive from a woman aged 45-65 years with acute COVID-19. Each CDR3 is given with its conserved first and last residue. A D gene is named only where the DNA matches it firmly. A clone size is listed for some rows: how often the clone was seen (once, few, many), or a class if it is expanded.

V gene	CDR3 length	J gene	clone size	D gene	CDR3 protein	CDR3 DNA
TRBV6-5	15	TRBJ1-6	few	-	CASRGQGTGNSPLHF	TGTGCCAGCAGAGGGCAAGGGACTGGGAATTCACCCCTCCACTTT
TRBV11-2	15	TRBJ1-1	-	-	CASSLQGLLNTEAFF	TGTGCCAGCAGCCTGCAGGGATTGCTGAACACTGAAGCTTTCTTT
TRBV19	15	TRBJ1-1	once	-	CASPPNLLTPPEAFF	TGTGCCAGTCCCCCCAACCTTCTAACCCCCCCTGAAGCTTTCTTT
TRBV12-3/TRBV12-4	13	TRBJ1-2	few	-	CASSLSGRYGYTF	TGTGCCAGCAGTTTATCAGGGAGGTATGGCTACACCTTC
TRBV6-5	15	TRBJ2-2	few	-	CASRSGGTGRGELFF	TGTGCCAGCAGGAGCGGAGGGACTGGGCGGGGGGAGCTGTTTTTT
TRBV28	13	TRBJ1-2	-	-	CASSLSGWRGYTF	TGTGCCAGCAGTTTGAGCGGTTGGCGGGGCTACACCTTC
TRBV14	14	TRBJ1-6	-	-	CASSQARANSPLHF	TGTGCCAGCAGCCAAGCGAGGGCTAATTCACCCCTCCACTTT
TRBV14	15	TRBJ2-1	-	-	CASSQYQGRTNEQFF	TGTGCCAGCAGCCAATACCAGGGTAGAACTAATGAGCAGTTCTTC
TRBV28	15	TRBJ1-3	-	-	CASSPLLNSGNTIYF	TGTGCCAGCAGTCCCCTCTTAAACTCTGGAAACACCATATATTTT
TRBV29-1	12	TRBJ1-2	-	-	CSVGGTLDGYTF	TGCAGCGTGGGTGGGACTCTGGATGGCTACACCTTC
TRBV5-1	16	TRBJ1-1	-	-	CASSRPPTGLNTEAFF	TGCGCCAGCAGCCGTCCGCCCACAGGGCTCAACACTGAAGCTTTCTTT
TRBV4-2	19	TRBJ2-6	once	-	CASSQDVPTGSSGANVLTF	TGTGCCAGCAGCCAAGACGTTCCGACAGGCAGCTCTGGGGCCAACGTCCTGACTTTC
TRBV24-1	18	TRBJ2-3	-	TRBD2	CATSDLTSGGAGTDTQYF	TGTGCCACCAGTGATTTGACTAGCGGGGGGGCCGGAACAGATACGCAGTATTTT
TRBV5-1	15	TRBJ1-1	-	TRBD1	CASSSLTGGDLGAFF	TGCGCCAGCAGCTCCCTGACAGGGGGGGACCTTGGGGCTTTCTTT
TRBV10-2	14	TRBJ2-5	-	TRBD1	CASRDRLSLETQYF	TGCGCCAGCAGGGACAGGCTCTCCCTGGAGACCCAGTACTTC
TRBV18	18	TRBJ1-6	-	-	CASSPQRDLRGVNSPLHF	TGTGCCAGCTCACCGCAACGGGACCTCCGCGGGGTCAATTCACCCCTCCACTTT
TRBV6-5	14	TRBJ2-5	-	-	CASSYSGAQETQYF	TGTGCCAGCAGTTACTCCGGTGCCCAAGAGACCCAGTACTTC
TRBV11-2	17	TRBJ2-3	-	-	CASSLGGQRLYTDTQYF	TGTGCCAGCAGCTTAGGCGGCCAGCGGCTATACACAGATACGCAGTATTTT
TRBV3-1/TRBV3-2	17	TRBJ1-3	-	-	CASSPLGPGGSGNTIYF	TGTGCCAGCAGCCCGCTGGGGCCGGGGGGCTCTGGAAACACCATATATTTT
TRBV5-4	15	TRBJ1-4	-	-	CASSLGGGTNEKLFF	TGTGCCAGCAGCTTGGGAGGCGGGACTAATGAAAAACTGTTTTTT
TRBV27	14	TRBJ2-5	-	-	CASSLSQMAETQYF	TGTGCCAGCAGTTTGTCACAGATGGCCGAGACCCAGTACTTC
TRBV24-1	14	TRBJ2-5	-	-	CATSVGGQSETQYF	TGTGCCACCAGTGTTGGAGGGCAGTCAGAGACCCAGTACTTC
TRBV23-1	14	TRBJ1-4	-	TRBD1	CALEGAALNEKLFF	TGCGCCCTGGAGGGGGCGGCACTTAATGAAAAACTGTTTTTT
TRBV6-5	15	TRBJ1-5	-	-	CATRKSRSGNQPQHF	TGTGCCACCCGAAAGTCGAGGTCGGGGAATCAGCCCCAGCATTTT
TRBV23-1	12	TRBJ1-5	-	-	CASSQSRRPQHF	TGCGCCAGCAGTCAATCGCGGAGGCCCCAGCATTTT
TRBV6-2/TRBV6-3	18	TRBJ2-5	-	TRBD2	CASSYPRGTSGGKETQYF	TGTGCCAGCAGTTACCCCCGAGGGACTAGCGGGGGGAAAGAGACCCAGTACTTC
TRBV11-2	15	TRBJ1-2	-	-	CASSYRREVNYGYTF	TGTGCCAGCAGCTACCGCAGGGAAGTTAACTATGGCTACACCTTC
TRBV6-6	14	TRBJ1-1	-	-	CASSSDSLNTEAFF	TGTGCCAGCAGTTCGGACAGCCTGAACACTGAAGCTTTCTTT
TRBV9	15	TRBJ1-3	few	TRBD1	CASSVGGTVGNTIYF	TGTGCCAGCAGCGTAGGAGGGACAGTAGGAAACACCATATATTTT
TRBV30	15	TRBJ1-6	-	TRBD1	CAWRDRSSYNSPLHF	TGTGCCTGGAGGGACAGGAGCTCCTATAATTCACCCCTCCACTTT
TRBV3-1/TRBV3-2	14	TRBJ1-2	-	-	CASSPKEGPRGYTF	TGTGCCAGCAGTCCAAAGGAGGGGCCGCGGGGCTACACCTTC
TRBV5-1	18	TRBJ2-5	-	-	CASNTRRGEPLLQETQYF	TGCGCCAGCAACACACGACGGGGAGAACCTCTTCTCCAAGAGACCCAGTACTTC
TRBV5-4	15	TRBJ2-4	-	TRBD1	CASSPGQGGLMVQYF	TGTGCCAGCAGCCCGGGACAGGGAGGCTTAATGGTTCAGTACTTC
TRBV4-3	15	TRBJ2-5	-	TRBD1	CASSPREGGAETQYF	TGCGCCAGCAGCCCTAGAGAAGGGGGCGCAGAGACCCAGTACTTC
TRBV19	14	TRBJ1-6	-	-	CASSSELGNSPLHF	TGTGCCAGTAGTTCGGAGCTCGGCAATTCACCCCTCCACTTT
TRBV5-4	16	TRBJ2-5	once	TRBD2	CASSISGGTFQETQYF	TGTGCCAGCAGCATTAGCGGGGGCACCTTCCAAGAGACCCAGTACTTC
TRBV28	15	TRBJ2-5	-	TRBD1	CASSLRGQGSVTQYF	TGTGCCAGCAGTCTCCGGGGACAGGGATCGGTGACCCAGTACTTC
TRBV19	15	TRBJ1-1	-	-	CASSIEGTRKTEAFF	TGTGCCAGTAGTATAGAGGGGACTCGGAAGACTGAAGCTTTCTTT
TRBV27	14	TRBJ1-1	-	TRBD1	CASKIQGMNTEAFF	TGTGCCAGCAAGATACAGGGGATGAACACTGAAGCTTTCTTT
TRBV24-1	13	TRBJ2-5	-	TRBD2	CATSLAGLETQYF	TGTGCCACCTCCCTAGCGGGGTTGGAGACCCAGTACTTC
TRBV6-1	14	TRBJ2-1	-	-	CASSEGTPYNEQFF	TGTGCCAGCAGTGAAGGGACACCCTACAATGAGCAGTTCTTC